The clone carrying this T cell receptor beta chain came up many times. Arm-PCR of CDR3 regions and iRepertoire HTBI primers were the basis on which TCR beta libraries were built. TCRdb re-called the multiplex PCR reads through MiXCR, storing one row per CDR3 protein. The top ten hold more than 8.5% of the sample, which has 530,000 or so distinct CDR3 sequences, roughly 12% seen once. The record originates from a study of regulatory T cells in long-lasting Graves disease. As to time point: newly diagnosed GD, antithyroid drugs for less than 3 months. Scientists built the TCR library using RNA that was extracted from PBMCs. Per germline, CDR1 SNHLY and CDR2 FYNNEI. This CDR3 contains 13 residues. The germline V and J ends were trimmed by 4 bases and 5 bases, with 9 bases remaining between them. The same sample was also studied in work on T cells in Graves' hyperthyroidism and ophthalmopathy.

This receptor was taken from a man between 25 and 39 years old with Graves disease. This chain uses TRBV2 with TRBJ2-1; a weak D match, TRBD1 (5 bases). The sample in question was peripheral blood mononuclear cells (PBMCs), obtained at new diagnosis, from a patient treated with antithyroid drugs. In DNA, the CDR3 is TGTGCCAGCAGTGTCGAGACAGACAATGAGCAGTTCTTC. The encoded protein is CASSVETDNEQFF.